The 21 T cell receptor beta chains listed next were all sequenced from one sample in a study of T cell responses to AZD1222 COVID-19 vaccine. Sequenced by immunoSEQ multiplex PCR; TCRdb stores in-frame clones only, minus some. The sample has over 60,000 clones, 79% seen once. The sequencing here drew on peripheral blood, taken on day 0 of MenACWY control vaccination. These TCRs come from an adult in good health.

The V and J genes are TRBV4-2 and TRBJ2-3, with D unresolved. This CDR3 comprises 13 residues. V lost 1 base and J lost 2, with 4 bases in between. Germline loops: CDR1 LGHNA, CDR2 YNFKEQ. CDR3 loop: CASSQVTTDTQYF. CDR3 nucleotide sequence: TGTGCCAGCAGCCAAGTGACCACAGATACGCAGTATTTT.

Note on this clone: Other nucleotide sequences in the sample specify the same CDR3. The chain has TRBV7-9 and TRBJ1-2; D perhaps matches TRBD1 (5 bases). Germline V gene data show CDR1 as SEHNR and CDR2 as FQNEAQ (reference sequence). The CDR3 runs 14 residues. The V gene lost 5 bases and the J gene lost 6 bases, with 16 bases spanning the gap. DNA of the CDR3: TGTGCCAGCAGCCCCCTGGGGGGGTCTAATGGCTACACCTTC. It codes for CASSPLGGSNGYTF.

This chain uses TRBV10-1 with TRBJ1-5; D is possibly TRBD1 (6 bases). Germline CDR1 WNHNN, CDR2 SYGVQD (reference sequence). With 6 bases removed from V and 6 bases from J, the gap between germline ends came to 15 bases. The CDR3 runs to 14 residues. CDR3 DNA sequence: TGCGCCAGCAGAAGTCTGACAGGACGTCAGCCCCAGCATTTT. Protein: CASRSLTGRQPQHF.

The chain combines TRBV28 with TRBJ1-1; possibly TRBD1 for D (5 bases). Germline CDR1 and CDR2: MDHEN and SYDVKM. The V end lost 6 bases, the J end lost 6 bases, and 20 bases lay between the germline ends. The CDR3 runs 15 residues. The chain's CDR3 is CASSSFRDGQAEAFF. The DNA of the CDR3 is TGTGCCAGCAGCTCATTCCGGGACGGACAAGCTGAAGCTTTCTTT.

The chain has TRBV7-9 and TRBJ2-3, with 10 positions matching TRBD2. The CDR3 loop spans 16 amino acids. The V gene's germline CDR1 is SEHNR and CDR2 FQNEAQ (reference sequence). The V segment lost 4 bases and the J segment 0 bases; nucleotides outside the gene matches: 4. CDR3 loop: CASSWTSGASTDTQYF. CDR3 DNA: TGTGCCAGCAGCTGGACTAGCGGAGCTAGCACAGATACGCAGTATTTT.

The chain joins TRBV28 to TRBJ1-1, with D possibly matching TRBD1 (5 bases). The CDR3 covers 14 residues. V dropped 3 bases and J dropped 5 bases, with 13 bases sitting between them. The germline CDR1 and CDR2 sequences are MDHEN and SYDVKM. CDR3 in amino acids: CASSFASGATEAFF. CDR3 nucleotides: TGTGCCAGCAGTTTCGCCTCTGGGGCTACTGAAGCTTTCTTT. The variable domain in full, with the rest retrieved from reference TRBV28 and TRBJ1-1, is DVKVTQSSRYLVKRTGEKVFLECVQDMDHENMFWYRQDPGLGLRLIYFSYDVKMKEKGDIPEGYSVSREKKERFSLILESASTNQTSMYLCASSFASGATEAFFGQGTRLTVV.

The rearrangement joins TRBV30 to TRBJ1-5; unclear D gene. There are 13 residues in the CDR3. Germline V gene data show CDR1 as GTSNPN and CDR2 as SVGIG (reference sequence). The ends were cut back, 2 bases at V and 5 bases at J, with 10 bases in the middle. In DNA, the CDR3 is TGTGCCTGGAGTTCTGGGATCGATCAGCCCCAGCATTTT. Protein sequence: CAWSSGIDQPQHF.

The gene calls are TRBV3-1 (or the pseudogene TRBV3-2) and TRBJ1-1; 7 bases are shared with TRBD1. The CDR3 has 12 residues. J was trimmed by 8 bases and V by 3 bases; bases with no gene match: 3. Germline loops: CDR1 LGHDT, CDR2 YNNKEL (reference sequence). The CDR3 spells CASSHRQGEAFF. CDR3 nucleotides: TGTGCCAGCAGCCATCGACAGGGAGAAGCTTTCTTT.

The V and J genes are TRBV9 and TRBJ2-3; D is uncertain. Trimming removed 0 bases from V and 5 bases from J, with 16 bases in between. This CDR3 spans 16 amino acids. Germline loops: CDR1 SGDLS, CDR2 YYNGEE. The DNA for the CDR3 is TGTGCCAGCAGCGTAGAGGGTAATGGTCTCCGAGATACGCAGTATTTT. Amino acids: CASSVEGNGLRDTQYF.

The chain recombines TRBV5-4 with TRBJ2-1, with TRBD1 matching 7 bases. The CDR3 consists of 15 residues. V shed 0 bases and J 7 bases; nucleotides not matched to a gene: 7. CDR1 is SGHNT and CDR2 is YYREEE in the germline V gene (reference sequence). The CDR3 coding sequence is TGTGCCAGCAGCTTGGAGGGGGCCCTGAGTAATGAGCAGTTCTTC. Its protein product is CASSLEGALSNEQFF.

The gene calls are TRBV10-3 and TRBJ1-1; TRBD1 matches 8 bases. Germline V gene sequence: CDR1 ENHRY, CDR2 SYGVKD. The V gene end was trimmed by 4 bases and the J gene end by 1 base; junction bases not matched to a gene: 5. The CDR3 runs 15 residues. As DNA, the CDR3 is TGTGCCATCAGTGCACCGGGACAGGCGAACACTGAAGCTTTCTTT. This encodes CAISAPGQANTEAFF.

This clone appeared a few times. V usage is TRBV29-1 and J usage is TRBJ1-1, with D uncertain. This CDR3 is 13 amino acids long. V lost 4 bases and J 5 bases, leaving 14 bases between the germline ends. Germline CDR1 reads SQVTM; CDR2 reads ANQGSEA. CDR3 sequence reads: CSVVLGQGTEAFF. The CDR3 region has the DNA TGCAGCGTTGTTCTGGGTCAAGGAACTGAAGCTTTCTTT.

The chain combines TRBV9 with TRBJ1-4; unclear D gene. The germline V gene has CDR1 SGDLS and CDR2 YYNGEE. Trimming left V 0 bases short and J 0 bases short, with 6 bases between. The CDR3 contains 15 residues. The CDR3 region has the DNA TGTGCCAGCAGCGTAGGGCCAGCAACTAATGAAAAACTGTTTTTT. This sequence encodes CASSVGPATNEKLFF.

The rearrangement uses TRBV2 and TRBJ1-6; D uncertain. The CDR3 is made up of 13 amino acids. V gave up 6 bases and J gave up 9 bases, with 12 bases separating them. The germline V gene has CDR1 SNHLY and CDR2 FYNNEI. The CDR3, as DNA: TGTGCCAGCAGAGGGAGGGTGGGTTCACCCCTCCACTTT. Translation gives CASRGRVGSPLHF.

The chain has TRBV18 and TRBJ1-2; possibly TRBD1 for D (5 bases). CDR3 length equals 14 residues. Trimming removed 6 bases from V and 0 bases from J, with 11 bases in between. Looked up from germline, CDR1 is KGHSH and CDR2 is LQKENI. CDR3 DNA sequence: TGTGCCAGCTCTGACAGCCAGTCTAACTATGGCTACACCTTC. It is translated as CASSDSQSNYGYTF.

The gene calls are TRBV7-9 and TRBJ1-1; D ambiguous. V dropped 2 bases and J dropped 4 bases, with 8 bases sitting between them. The CDR3 totals 13 residues. Per germline, CDR1 SEHNR and CDR2 FQNEAQ (reference sequence). The CDR3 DNA sequence: TGTGCCAGCAGCTTATTGGCGGGCACTGAAGCTTTCTTT. Protein: CASSLLAGTEAFF.

V and J are TRBV4-2 and TRBJ1-1; the D is unclear. V lost 0 bases, J lost 6 bases, and 11 bases lay in between. The CDR3 runs to 14 residues. Germline lookup yields CDR1 LGHNA and CDR2 YNFKEQ. This CDR3 is CASSQERARSEAFF. For the CDR3, the DNA is TGTGCCAGCAGCCAAGAAAGGGCCAGGTCTGAAGCTTTCTTT.

The CDR3 is CASAYTGGFETQYF. The CDR3 DNA sequence: TGTGCCAGCGCCTACACGGGGGGCTTTGAGACCCAGTACTTC. This rearrangement joins TRBV3-1 (or the pseudogene TRBV3-2) to TRBJ2-5, with a weak D call TRBD2 (7 bases). V shed 8 bases and J shed 5 bases, with 18 bases lying between them. Germline V CDR1 and CDR2: LGHDT, YNNKEL (reference sequence). The CDR3 length is 14 residues.

The V call is TRBV5-8, the J call TRBJ2-7; perhaps TRBD1 as D (5 bases). The CDR3 spans 14 residues. V lost 7 bases and J 4 bases, leaving 18 bases between the germline ends. The germline V gene encodes CDR1 SGHTS and CDR2 YDEGEE. CDR3 DNA: TGTGCCAGCCAAGTCCAGGGTAGCCCTTACGAGCAGTACTTC. Its translation: CASQVQGSPYEQYF.

This clone was seen a handful of times. V is TRBV7-8 and J is TRBJ1-2, with TRBD1 matching 9 bases. Per germline, CDR1 SGHVS and CDR2 FQNEAQ. J lost 5 bases, V lost 5 bases, and 9 bases had no gene match. The CDR3 is 15 amino acids. The DNA of the CDR3 is TGTGCCAGCAGCACTAGGGGGACAGGGAATTATGGCTACACCTTC. Protein product: CASSTRGTGNYGYTF.

This clone turned up a few times. CDR3: CASSFSETQYF. The CDR3 DNA sequence: TGTGCCAGCAGCTTCTCGGAGACCCAGTACTTC. This chain connects TRBV7-2 to TRBJ2-5; D not certain. This CDR3 comprises 11 residues. Germline V gene data show CDR1 as SGHTA and CDR2 as FQGNSA. The V end was cut by 3 bases, the J end by 5 bases, with 4 bases between.